A single sample is the source of the 9 T cell receptor beta chains below, sequenced in a study of Graves' ophthalmopathy and Graves' hyperthyroidism (dated by TCRdb to about 2018). Sequencing was performed on an Illumina HiSeq 2000. For repertoire sequencing, TCR beta CDR3 regions were amplified from RNA transcripts. The first round was an RT-PCR using HTBI primers with the Qiagen OneStep RT-PCR kit, and this first round was followed by a second-round multiplex PCR, then size selection and purification. TCRdb reanalyzed the raw reads on its own, using fastp at Q25 for trimming and MiXCR for clone calling, and kept in-frame beta chains. Entries that share a CDR3 protein sequence are merged under the most common genes and DNA. The sample records roughly 400,000 distinct CDR3 sequences, approximately 16% of which are singletons. The ten largest make up more than 1.5% of the sample. The sample consisted of peripheral blood. These receptor sequences come from a young woman with Graves' ophthalmopathy. Donor details come from another sample of the same person, matched by shared clones.

This clonotype was seen many times. The rearrangement uses TRBV27 and TRBJ1-2; 8 bases map to TRBD1. From germline, CDR1 is MNHEY and CDR2 SMNVEV (reference sequence). V lost 7 bases to trimming and J lost 4 bases; unmatched junction nucleotides: 11. The CDR3 length is 15 residues. CDR3 in DNA: TGTGCCAGCAAGGCAGGGGGCGCCTCCTTCTATGGCTACACCTTC. Translated: CASKAGGASFYGYTF.

This clonotype was counted at least ten times. This chain uses TRBV6-1 with TRBJ1-2, with 7 bases identical to TRBD1. CDR1 is MNHNS and CDR2 is SASEGT in the germline V gene. V lost 6 bases to trimming and J lost 2 bases; unmatched junction nucleotides: 12. This CDR3 comprises 16 residues. The CDR3 DNA follows: TGTGCCAGCAGGCTCCTTGGACAGGAGGGAAACTATGGCTACACCTTC. Protein product: CASRLLGQEGNYGYTF.

This clonotype was seen ten or more times. The chain has TRBV2 and TRBJ1-5; 12 bases align to TRBD1. With V trimmed by 6 bases and J by 5 bases, 5 bases remained unmatched. Germline CDR1 and CDR2: SNHLY and FYNNEI. This CDR3 contains 15 residues. The CDR3 DNA reads TGTGCCAGCAGGCGCGGGACAGGGGGCCATCAGCCCCAGCATTTT. It yields the protein CASRRGTGGHQPQHF.

In this sample, this clonotype turned up many times. This sequence joins TRBV20-1 and TRBJ1-1; D is undetermined. The CDR3 length is 13 residues. Per the germline V gene, CDR1 is DFQATT and CDR2 is SNEGSKA (reference sequence). Trimming left V 1 base short and J 4 bases short, with 10 bases between. The CDR3, as DNA: TGCAGTGCTAGAGGTAACGGGGTCACTGAAGCTTTCTTT. Translated, it gives CSARGNGVTEAFF.

This clonotype was recorded many times. V gene TRBV28 combines with J gene TRBJ2-5, with TRBD2 identical over 7 bases. V was clipped by 6 bases and J by 0 bases; unmatched bases: 10. This CDR3 comprises 16 residues. Germline lookup yields CDR1 MDHEN and CDR2 SYDVKM. The CDR3 nucleotides read TGTGCCAGCAGGGGGGGGGAGGATCGATACCAAGAGACCCAGTACTTC. Its protein is CASRGGEDRYQETQYF.

This clonotype has ten or more counts. The chain is built from TRBV25-1 and TRBJ1-3; no reliable D call. The germline V gene encodes CDR1 MGHDK and CDR2 SYGVNS. The ends were cut back, 1 base at V and 0 bases at J, with 16 bases in the middle. CDR3 length: 18 amino acids. The CDR3 spells CASSESVVDPLSGNTIYF. CDR3 DNA sequence: TGTGCCAGCAGTGAATCTGTGGTCGACCCCCTCTCTGGAAACACCATATATTTT.

There are many counts of this clonotype. CDR3 sequence: CASSVGEHSPLHF. CDR3 DNA sequence: TGTGCCAGCAGTGTGGGGGAACATTCACCCCTCCACTTT. J is TRBJ1-6 and V is TRBV6-4, with D possibly matching TRBD1 (5 bases). Trimming stripped 4 bases from V and 8 bases from J, with 9 bases between. This CDR3 region has 13 residues. Germline V gene sequence: CDR1 MRHNA, CDR2 SNTAGT.

Ten or more counts support this clonotype. CDR3 sequence: CASSYRIATGPYGYTF. CDR3 nucleotide sequence: TGTGCCAGCAGTTACAGGATCGCCACCGGCCCCTATGGCTACACCTTC. V gene TRBV6-5 combines with J gene TRBJ1-2; D ambiguous. This CDR3 has 16 amino acids. Trimming took 2 bases from V and 4 from J, leaving 17 bases between them. In germline, CDR1 is MNHEY, CDR2 SVGAGI.

This clonotype was recorded at least ten times. The rearrangement uses TRBV20-1 and TRBJ2-5, with D tentatively TRBD1 (5 bases). CDR1 and CDR2 from the germline V gene are DFQATT and SNEGSKA (reference sequence). The CDR3 is 14 amino acids. Trimming stripped 6 bases from V and 3 bases from J, with 17 bases between. As DNA, the CDR3 is TGCAGTGCAAGTGGGGCTCCCCCGAAAGAGACCCAGTACTTC. Its protein product is CSASGAPPKETQYF.